This TCR beta chain was obtained from a study of cytomegalovirus exposure and HLA in healthy donors. Overall study: From HLA-typed donors, an early data release held about 85 million unique TCRs. Findings of the study overall: Researchers left out some V segments, among them TRBV6-2 and TRBV6-3, as indistinguishable. TCR beta V segments were, for the most part, productive about 87% or about 30% of the time in an earlier analysis.

There are 14 residues in the CDR3. In germline, CDR1 is MNHNS, CDR2 SASEGT. V gave up 5 bases and J gave up 7 bases, with 14 bases separating them. In regard to this clone: Its antigen is undetermined.

In the PCR, 60 Vbeta and 13 Jbeta primers were used. Authors' methods: There were tens of millions of unique TCR beta chains by a later count, and around 10 million of them were shared. TCRdb's copy holds only in-frame clones and misses some; the assay was immunoSEQ multiplex PCR. The DNA was the basis for D and trimming; V, J and clone size are from that table. Of roughly 120,000 clones in the sample, 70% to 85% were seen once. This clonotype originated in a man aged 18 to 29 in good health and CMV-seropositive. The chain joins TRBV6-1 to TRBJ2-2; D gene uncertain. Sequencing used PBMCs. The CDR3 nucleotides are TGTGCCAGCAGTCCCACCAGATACGACGGGGAGCTGTTTTTT. This codes for CASSPTRYDGELFF.